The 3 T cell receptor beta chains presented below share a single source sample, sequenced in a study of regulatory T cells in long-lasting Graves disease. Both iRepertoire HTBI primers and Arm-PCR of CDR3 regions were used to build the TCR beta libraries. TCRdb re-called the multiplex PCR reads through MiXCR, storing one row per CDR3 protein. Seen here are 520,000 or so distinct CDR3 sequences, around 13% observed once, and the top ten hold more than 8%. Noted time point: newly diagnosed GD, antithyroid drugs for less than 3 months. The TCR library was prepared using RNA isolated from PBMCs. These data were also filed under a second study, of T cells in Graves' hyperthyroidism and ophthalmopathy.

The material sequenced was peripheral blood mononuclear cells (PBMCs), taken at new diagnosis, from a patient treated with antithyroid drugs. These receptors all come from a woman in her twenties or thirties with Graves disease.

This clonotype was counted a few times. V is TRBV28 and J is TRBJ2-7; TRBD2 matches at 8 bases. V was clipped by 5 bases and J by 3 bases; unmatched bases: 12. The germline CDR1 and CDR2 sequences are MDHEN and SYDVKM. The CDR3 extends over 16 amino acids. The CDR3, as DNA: TGTGCCAGCAGTCGTACGGGGAGCGGGAGTTTCTACGAGCAGTACTTC. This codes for CASSRTGSGSFYEQYF.

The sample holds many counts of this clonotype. CDR3 protein: CASRGGTGGLNTEAFF. CDR3 DNA: TGCGCCAGCAGGGGTGGGACAGGGGGATTGAACACTGAAGCTTTCTTT. V is TRBV5-1 and J is TRBJ1-1; 11 positions match TRBD1. Germline-derived CDR1 and CDR2 are SGHRS and YFSETQ. Trimming removed 5 bases from V and 0 bases from J; junction bases left unmatched: 6. The CDR3 has 16 amino acids.

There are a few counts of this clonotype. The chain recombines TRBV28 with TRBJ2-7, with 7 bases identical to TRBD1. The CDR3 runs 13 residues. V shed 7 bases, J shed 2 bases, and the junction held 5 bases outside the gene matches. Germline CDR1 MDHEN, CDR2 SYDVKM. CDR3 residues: CASTSTGPYEQYF. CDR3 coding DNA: TGTGCCAGCACCTCGACAGGGCCCTACGAGCAGTACTTC.